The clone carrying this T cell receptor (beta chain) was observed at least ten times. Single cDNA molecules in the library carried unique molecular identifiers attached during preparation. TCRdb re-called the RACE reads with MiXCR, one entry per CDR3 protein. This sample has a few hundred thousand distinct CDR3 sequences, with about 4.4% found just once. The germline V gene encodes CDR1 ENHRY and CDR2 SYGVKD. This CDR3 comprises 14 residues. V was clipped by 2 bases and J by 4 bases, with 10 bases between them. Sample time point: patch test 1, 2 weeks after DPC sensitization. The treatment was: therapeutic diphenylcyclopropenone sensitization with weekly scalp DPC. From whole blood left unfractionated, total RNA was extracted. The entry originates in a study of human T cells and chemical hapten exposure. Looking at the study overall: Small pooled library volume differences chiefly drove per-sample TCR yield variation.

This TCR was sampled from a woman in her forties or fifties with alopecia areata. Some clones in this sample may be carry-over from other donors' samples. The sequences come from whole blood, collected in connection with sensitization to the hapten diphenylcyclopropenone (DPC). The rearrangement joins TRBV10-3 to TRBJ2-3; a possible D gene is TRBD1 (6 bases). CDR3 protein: CAISEHRESDTQYF. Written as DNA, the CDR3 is TGTGCCATCAGTGAGCACAGGGAATCAGATACGCAGTATTTT.